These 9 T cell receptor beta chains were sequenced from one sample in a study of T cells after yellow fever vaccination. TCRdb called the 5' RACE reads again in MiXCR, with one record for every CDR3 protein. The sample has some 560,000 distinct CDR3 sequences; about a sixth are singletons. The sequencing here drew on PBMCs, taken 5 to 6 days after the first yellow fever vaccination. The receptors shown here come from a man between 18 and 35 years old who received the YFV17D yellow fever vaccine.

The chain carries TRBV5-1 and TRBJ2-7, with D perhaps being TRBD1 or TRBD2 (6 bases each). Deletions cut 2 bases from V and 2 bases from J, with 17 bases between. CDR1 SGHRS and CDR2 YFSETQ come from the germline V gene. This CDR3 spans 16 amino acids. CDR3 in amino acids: CASSLTTGGHTYEQYV. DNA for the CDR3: TGCGCCAGCAGCTTAACCACCGGGGGACACACCTACGAGCAGTACGTC.

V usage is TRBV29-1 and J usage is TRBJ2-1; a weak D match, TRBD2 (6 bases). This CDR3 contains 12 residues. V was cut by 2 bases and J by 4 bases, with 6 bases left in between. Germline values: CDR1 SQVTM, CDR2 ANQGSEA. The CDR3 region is CSVERGYNEQFF. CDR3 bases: TGCAGCGTTGAACGGGGGTACAATGAGCAGTTCTTC.

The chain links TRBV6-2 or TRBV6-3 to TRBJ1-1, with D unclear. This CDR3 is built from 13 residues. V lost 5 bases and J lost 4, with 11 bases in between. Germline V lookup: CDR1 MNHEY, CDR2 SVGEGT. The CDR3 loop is CASSDALGTEAFF. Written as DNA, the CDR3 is TGTGCCAGCAGTGACGCTTTAGGCACTGAAGCTTTCTTT.

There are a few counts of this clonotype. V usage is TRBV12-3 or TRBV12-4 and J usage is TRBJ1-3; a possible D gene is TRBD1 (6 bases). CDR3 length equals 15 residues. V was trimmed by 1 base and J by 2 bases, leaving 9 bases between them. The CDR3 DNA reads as TGTGCCAGCAGTTTAGTGGGGGGCACTGGAAACACCATATATTTT. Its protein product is CASSLVGGTGNTIYF.

The CDR3 here is CASSPHEQGGSPLHF. The DNA of the CDR3 is TGTGCCAGCAGTCCCCACGAACAGGGCGGTTCACCCCTCCACTTT. V and J are TRBV6-2 or TRBV6-3 and TRBJ1-6; weak D call: TRBD1 (6 bases). Deletions cut 5 bases from V and 9 bases from J, with 17 bases between. Germline V CDR1 and CDR2: MNHEY, SVGEGT. The CDR3 consists of 15 residues.

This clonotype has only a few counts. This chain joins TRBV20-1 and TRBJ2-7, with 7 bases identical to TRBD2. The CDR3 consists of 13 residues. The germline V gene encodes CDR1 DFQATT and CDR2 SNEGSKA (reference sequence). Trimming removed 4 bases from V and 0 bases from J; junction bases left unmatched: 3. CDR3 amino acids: CSANPSGSYEQYV. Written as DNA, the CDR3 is TGCAGTGCTAACCCTAGCGGCTCCTACGAGCAGTACGTC.

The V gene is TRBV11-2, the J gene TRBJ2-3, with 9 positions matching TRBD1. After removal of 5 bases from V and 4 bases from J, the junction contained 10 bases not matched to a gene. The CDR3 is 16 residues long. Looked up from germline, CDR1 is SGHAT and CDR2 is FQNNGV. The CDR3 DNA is TGTGCCAGCAGCGCACTGCCGGGACAGGGAGCAGATACGCAGTATTTT. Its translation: CASSALPGQGADTQYF. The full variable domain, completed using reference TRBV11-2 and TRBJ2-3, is EAGVAQSPRYKIIEKRQSVAFWCNPISGHATLYWYQQILGQGPKLLIQFQNNGVVDDSQLPKDRFSAERLKGVDSTLKIQPAKLEDSAVYLCASSALPGQGADTQYFGPGTRLTVL.

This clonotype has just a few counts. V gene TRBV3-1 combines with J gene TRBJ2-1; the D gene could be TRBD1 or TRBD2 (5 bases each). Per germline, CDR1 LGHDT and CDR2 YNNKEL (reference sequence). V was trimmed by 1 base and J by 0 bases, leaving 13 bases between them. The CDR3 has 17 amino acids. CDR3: CASSQAPGLSSYNEQFF. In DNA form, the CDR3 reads TGTGCCAGCAGCCAAGCTCCGGGGCTGAGCTCCTACAATGAGCAGTTCTTC.

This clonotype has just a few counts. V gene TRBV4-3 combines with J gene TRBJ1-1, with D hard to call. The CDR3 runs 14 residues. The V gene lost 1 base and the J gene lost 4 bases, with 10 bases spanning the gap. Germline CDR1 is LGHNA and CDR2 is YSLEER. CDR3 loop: CASSQVGFGTEAFF. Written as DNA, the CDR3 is TGCGCCAGCAGCCAAGTGGGGTTTGGCACTGAAGCTTTCTTT.